This TCR beta chain derives from a study of PD-L1 blockade in urothelial cancer. Across the whole study: The study recovered a median of roughly 150,000 T cells per blood sample. Study-level findings and limits: Enhanced expansion of tumor-associated blood clones at 3 weeks characterized durable-benefit patients. Pretreatment TCR clonality in blood, when below the median, was predictive of better survival.

TCRdb keeps only in-frame clones here, not all; method: immunoSEQ multiplex PCR. The sample lists 65,000 to 80,000 clones; under 90% were seen once. The time point denotes: pretreatment peripheral blood. Samples were collected from each patient before treatment and during treatment. Each patient gave between 1 and 8 of them in total. Remarks on this clone: Its antigen is as yet unknown.

Germline loops: CDR1 MNHEY, CDR2 SMNVEV (reference sequence). With V trimmed by 8 bases and J by 6 bases, 11 bases remained unmatched. The length of the CDR3 is 15 residues. The sample here was PBMCs, taken around atezolizumab (anti-PD-L1) treatment. The TCR sequence derives from a man between 65 and 85 years old with urothelial cancer. This chain connects TRBV27 to TRBJ1-5, with TRBD1 matching over 9 bases. The CDR3 sequence is CASGTGGEIGQPQHF. CDR3 sequence (DNA): TGTGCCAGCGGAACAGGGGGCGAAATCGGTCAGCCCCAGCATTTT.